This T cell receptor beta chain was found in a study of cytomegalovirus exposure and HLA in healthy donors. There are 15 residues in the CDR3. Germline V gene data show CDR1 as SGHRS and CDR2 as YFSETQ. Use of 60 Vbeta and 13 Jbeta primers characterized the PCR. Original handling: A later analysis tallied tens of millions of unique TCR beta chains, 9.5 million to 14 million of them shared. Sequencing was performed with immunoSEQ multiplex PCR; in TCRdb, only in-frame clones are kept and a portion is missing. V, J and clone size were drawn from that table, and D and trimming were deduced from the DNA. Here the sample spans 160,000 or so clones, 80% being singletons. Study findings and constraints: Later on, an analysis tied 15,000 or so TCR beta sequences to HLA alleles at 0.05 false discovery rate. What a later analysis reportedly showed was that an Asian-associated ancestry cluster had fewer N-insertions than the 666-donor mean. Association of a missense DCLRE1C variant with TCR beta V- and J-gene trimming was reported in a later analysis.

Notes on this clone: Antigen: not known.

The chain has TRBV5-1 and TRBJ2-5; TRBD1 is a possible D gene (6 bases). The J call may be incorrect, as the DNA end agrees better with TRBJ2-7. Sequencing was done on a sample of PBMCs. This receptor was identified in a man aged 30 to 45 in good health and CMV-seronegative. CDR3 coding DNA: TGCGCCAGCAGACCCCCCAGGGGCAGTTTCTACGAGCAGTACTTC. Translating it yields CASRPPRGSFYEQYF.